These T cell receptor beta chains were read from a single sample in a study of blood T cell repertoires in COVID-19. Assay used: immunoSEQ multiplex PCR; TCRdb lists only in-frame clones, some missing. Among 120,000 or so clones listed, around three quarters were seen once. Source material: peripheral blood. These receptors were collected from a man aged 40-50 years with active or convalescent COVID-19. Both conserved end residues are part of each CDR3. A D gene is named only where the DNA matches it firmly. Some rows have no size entry. The others give once, few or many, or a class for an expanded clone.

d_call: TRBD1; clone_size: .; v_call: TRBV7-7; cdr3_length: 13; j_call: TRBJ2-5; cdr3_nt: TGTGCTAGCAGCCCAGGGGGTCCGGAGACCCAGTACTTC; cdr3_aa: CASSPGGPETQYF
d_call: .; clone_size: .; v_call: TRBV6-1; cdr3_length: 13; j_call: TRBJ1-5; cdr3_nt: TGTGCCAGCAGTGAAATCGGAGCTCAGCCCCAGCATTTT; cdr3_aa: CASSEIGAQPQHF
d_call: .; clone_size: .; v_call: TRBV28; cdr3_length: 16; j_call: TRBJ2-7; cdr3_nt: TGTGCCAGCAGTTCATATGCCAGGTCTAATTTCTACGAGCAGTACTTC; cdr3_aa: CASSSYARSNFYEQYF
d_call: .; clone_size: few; v_call: TRBV24-1; cdr3_length: 16; j_call: TRBJ2-3; cdr3_nt: TGTGCCACCAGTGATTTCTCGGCGGCCAGGACTGATACGCAGTATTTT; cdr3_aa: CATSDFSAARTDTQYF
d_call: .; clone_size: .; v_call: TRBV4-2; cdr3_length: 17; j_call: TRBJ1-4; cdr3_nt: TGTGCCAGCAGCCAGGAAGGTACTGGGGGGGGAAGTGAAAAACTGTTTTTT; cdr3_aa: CASSQEGTGGGSEKLFF
d_call: TRBD1; clone_size: .; v_call: TRBV6-6; cdr3_length: 13; j_call: TRBJ1-5; cdr3_nt: TGTGCCAGCAGGGACAGGGGGCCCCAGCCCCAGCATTTT; cdr3_aa: CASRDRGPQPQHF
d_call: TRBD1; clone_size: .; v_call: TRBV6-5; cdr3_length: 14; j_call: TRBJ1-6; cdr3_nt: TGTGCCAGCAGTTCGGGACAGCATAATTCACCCCTCCACTTT; cdr3_aa: CASSSGQHNSPLHF
d_call: TRBD1; clone_size: .; v_call: TRBV7-9; cdr3_length: 15; j_call: TRBJ1-2; cdr3_nt: TGTGCCAGCAGCGCCGCAGGGGGCGAGGTGATCGGCTACACCTTC; cdr3_aa: CASSAAGGEVIGYTF
d_call: .; clone_size: once; v_call: TRBV28; cdr3_length: 12; j_call: TRBJ2-1; cdr3_nt: TGTGCCAGCAGTTTATTATACAATGAGCAGTTCTTC; cdr3_aa: CASSLLYNEQFF
d_call: TRBD1; clone_size: .; v_call: TRBV9; cdr3_length: 14; j_call: TRBJ2-7; cdr3_nt: TGTGCCAGCAGCTTGGGACAGGGACTCTACGAGCAGTACTTC; cdr3_aa: CASSLGQGLYEQYF
d_call: TRBD1; clone_size: few; v_call: TRBV11-3; cdr3_length: 13; j_call: TRBJ2-7; cdr3_nt: TGTGCCAGCAGCTTAACAGGGGCGGACGAGCAGTACTTC; cdr3_aa: CASSLTGADEQYF
d_call: .; clone_size: .; v_call: TRBV5-6; cdr3_length: 14; j_call: TRBJ2-7; cdr3_nt: TGTGCCAGCAGCCCGACACCTGACACCTACGAGCAGTACTTC; cdr3_aa: CASSPTPDTYEQYF
d_call: TRBD2; clone_size: .; v_call: TRBV4-3; cdr3_length: 17; j_call: TRBJ2-3; cdr3_nt: TGCGCCAGCAGCCAAGGGGTTCTAGCGGGGGGGACAGATACGCAGTATTTT; cdr3_aa: CASSQGVLAGGTDTQYF
d_call: TRBD2; clone_size: .; v_call: TRBV5-1; cdr3_length: 16; j_call: TRBJ2-7; cdr3_nt: TGCGCCAGCAGCTTGGAGAGCGGGGGGAGCTCCTACGAGCAGTACTTC; cdr3_aa: CASSLESGGSSYEQYF
d_call: TRBD1; clone_size: few; v_call: TRBV11-2; cdr3_length: 15; j_call: TRBJ2-7; cdr3_nt: TGTGCCAGCAGCTTAGTTAGGGACAGCACTTACGAGCAGTACTTC; cdr3_aa: CASSLVRDSTYEQYF
d_call: TRBD1; clone_size: .; v_call: TRBV30; cdr3_length: 15; j_call: TRBJ1-2; cdr3_nt: TGTGCCTGGAGTTTTGATGTTGGGACAGGGGTAGGCTACACCTTC; cdr3_aa: CAWSFDVGTGVGYTF
d_call: .; clone_size: few; v_call: TRBV7-9; cdr3_length: 14; j_call: TRBJ1-1; cdr3_nt: TGTGCCAGCAGCGCTCAAGGGGTGAACACTGAAGCTTTCTTT; cdr3_aa: CASSAQGVNTEAFF
d_call: .; clone_size: .; v_call: TRBV30; cdr3_length: 12; j_call: TRBJ1-2; cdr3_nt: TGTGCCTGGAGCCATTCCACAGTAGGCTACACCTTC; cdr3_aa: CAWSHSTVGYTF
d_call: .; clone_size: .; v_call: TRBV14; cdr3_length: 13; j_call: TRBJ2-6; cdr3_nt: TGTGCCAGCAGTCTCTCTGGGGCCAACGTCCTGACTTTC; cdr3_aa: CASSLSGANVLTF
d_call: .; clone_size: .; v_call: TRBV4-2; cdr3_length: 13; j_call: TRBJ2-1; cdr3_nt: TGTGCCAGCAGCCTAGAGGGCCCCAATGAGCAGTTCTTC; cdr3_aa: CASSLEGPNEQFF
d_call: .; clone_size: once; v_call: TRBV19; cdr3_length: 14; j_call: TRBJ1-6; cdr3_nt: TGTGCCAGTACTGCGACAGGAGGCAATTCACCCCTCCACTTT; cdr3_aa: CASTATGGNSPLHF
d_call: .; clone_size: .; v_call: TRBV4-2; cdr3_length: 14; j_call: TRBJ1-1; cdr3_nt: TGTGCCAGCAGCCAGACCACAGGGAACACTGAAGCTTTCTTT; cdr3_aa: CASSQTTGNTEAFF
d_call: TRBD1; clone_size: .; v_call: TRBV7-3; cdr3_length: 14; j_call: TRBJ2-2; cdr3_nt: TGTGCCAGCAGCCGCGACAGGGGGTACGGGGAGCTGTTTTTT; cdr3_aa: CASSRDRGYGELFF
d_call: TRBD1; clone_size: once; v_call: TRBV5-1; cdr3_length: 15; j_call: TRBJ2-7; cdr3_nt: TGCGCCAGCAGCTTACCGGGACAGGGCTCCTACGAGCAGTACTTC; cdr3_aa: CASSLPGQGSYEQYF